This T cell receptor (beta chain) is drawn from a study of immune evolution from preneoplasia to lung adenocarcinoma. General study findings and limits: Normal lung had the highest top T cell clone frequencies. Later-stage lesions appeared to have more T cells, more diversity, less clonality.

With 3 bases removed from V and 9 bases from J, the gap between germline ends came to 12 bases. Germline lookup yields CDR1 SGDLS and CDR2 YYNGEE. This CDR3 spans 12 amino acids. TCRdb's copy holds only in-frame clones and misses some; the assay was immunoSEQ multiplex PCR. This repertoire shows 5,800 or so clones, 65% to 85% found once; its top ten account for more than 8%. On this clone: Its antigen is currently unknown.

J is TRBJ1-2 and V is TRBV9; a possible D gene is TRBD1 (6 bases). This TCR was sampled from a donor at least 70 years old with lung adenocarcinoma. Sequencing used FFPE adjacent normal lung tissue. CDR3 residues: CASSAGTIRYTF. The CDR3 DNA sequence: TGTGCCAGCAGCGCGGGGACAATTCGCTACACCTTC.